The table lists the clone carrying this T cell receptor (beta chain) with a few counts. Antigen: not known. The CDR3 totals 12 residues. The entry originates in a study of graft-versus-host responses after intestinal transplantation. The method was immunoSEQ multiplex PCR; TCRdb's version includes in-frame clones alone and lacks a portion of them. The repertoire consists of 90,000 to 150,000 clones, with 85% to 95% occurring once and the leading ten covering around 0.12%. V usage is TRBV21-1 and J usage is TRBJ1-1. TRBV21-1 is classified as a pseudogene. This TCR came from a human donor who received an intestinal transplant. This specimen consisted of unstimulated CD4+ T cells sorted from spleen or lymph node cells, obtained before intestinal transplant. The CDR3 here is CASSKGDTEAFF. CDR3 DNA: TGTGCCAGCAGCAAAGGAGACACTGAAGCTTTCTTT.